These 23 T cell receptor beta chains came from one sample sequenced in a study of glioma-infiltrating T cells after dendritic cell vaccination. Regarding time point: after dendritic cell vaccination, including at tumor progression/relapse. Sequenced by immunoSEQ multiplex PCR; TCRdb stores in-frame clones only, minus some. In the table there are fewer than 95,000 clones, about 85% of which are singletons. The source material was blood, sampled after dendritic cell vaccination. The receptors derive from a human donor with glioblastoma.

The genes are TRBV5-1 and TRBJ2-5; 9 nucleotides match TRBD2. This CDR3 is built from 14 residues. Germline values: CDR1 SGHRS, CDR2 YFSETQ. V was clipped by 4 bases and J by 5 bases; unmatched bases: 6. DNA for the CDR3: TGCGCCAGCAGCGCGGGGGGGGCTGGCGAGACCCAGTACTTC. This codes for CASSAGGAGETQYF.

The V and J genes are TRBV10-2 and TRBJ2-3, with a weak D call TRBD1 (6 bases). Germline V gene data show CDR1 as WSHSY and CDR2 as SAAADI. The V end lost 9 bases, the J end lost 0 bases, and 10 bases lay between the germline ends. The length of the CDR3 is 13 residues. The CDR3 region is CARSRGSTDTQYF. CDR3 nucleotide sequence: TGCGCCAGGAGCAGGGGAAGCACAGATACGCAGTATTTT.

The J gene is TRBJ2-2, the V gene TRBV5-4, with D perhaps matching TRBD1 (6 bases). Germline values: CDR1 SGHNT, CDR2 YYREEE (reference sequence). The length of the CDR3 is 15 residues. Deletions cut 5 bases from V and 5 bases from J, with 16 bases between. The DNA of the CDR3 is TGTGCCAGCAGAAGCTCCGGGACATCAACCGGGGAGCTGTTTTTT. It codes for CASRSSGTSTGELFF.

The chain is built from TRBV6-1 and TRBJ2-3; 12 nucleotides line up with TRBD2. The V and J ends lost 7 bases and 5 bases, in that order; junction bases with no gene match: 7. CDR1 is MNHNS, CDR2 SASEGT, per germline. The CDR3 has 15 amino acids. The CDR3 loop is CASTRTSGMGDTQYF. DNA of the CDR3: TGTGCCAGCACTAGGACTAGCGGGATGGGAGATACGCAGTATTTT.

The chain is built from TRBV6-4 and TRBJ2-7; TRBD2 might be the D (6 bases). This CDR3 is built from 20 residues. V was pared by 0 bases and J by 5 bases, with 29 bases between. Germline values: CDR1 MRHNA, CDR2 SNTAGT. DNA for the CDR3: TGTGCCAGCAGTGACTCCGGAGGGAATCGAAAATCGAGGCACTACCACGAGCAGTACTTC. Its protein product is CASSDSGGNRKSRHYHEQYF.

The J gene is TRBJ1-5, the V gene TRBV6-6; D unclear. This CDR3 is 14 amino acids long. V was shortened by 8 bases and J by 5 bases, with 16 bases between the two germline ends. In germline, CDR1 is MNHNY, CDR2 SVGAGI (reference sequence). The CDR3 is CASRMRASYQPQHF. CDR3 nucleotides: TGTGCCAGCCGAATGCGGGCATCTTATCAGCCCCAGCATTTT.

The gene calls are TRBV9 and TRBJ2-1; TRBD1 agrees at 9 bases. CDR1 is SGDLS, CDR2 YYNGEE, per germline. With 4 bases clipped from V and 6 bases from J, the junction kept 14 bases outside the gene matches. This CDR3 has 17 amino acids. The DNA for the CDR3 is TGTGCCAGCAGCACTCCGGGACAGGGTATTACCCGCAATGAGCAGTTCTTC. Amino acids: CASSTPGQGITRNEQFF. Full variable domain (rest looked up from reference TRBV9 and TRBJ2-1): DSGVTQTPKHLITATGQRVTLRCSPRSGDLSVYWYQQSLDQGLQFLIQYYNGEERAKGNILERFSAQQFPDLHSELNLSSLELGDSALYFCASSTPGQGITRNEQFFGPGTRLTVL.

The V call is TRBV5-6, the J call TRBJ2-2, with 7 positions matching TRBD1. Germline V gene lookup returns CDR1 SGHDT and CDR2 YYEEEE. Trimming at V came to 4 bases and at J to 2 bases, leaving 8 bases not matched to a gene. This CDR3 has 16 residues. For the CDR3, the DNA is TGTGCCAGCAGCCCAGAGACAGGGTTTAACACCGGGGAGCTGTTTTTT. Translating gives CASSPETGFNTGELFF.

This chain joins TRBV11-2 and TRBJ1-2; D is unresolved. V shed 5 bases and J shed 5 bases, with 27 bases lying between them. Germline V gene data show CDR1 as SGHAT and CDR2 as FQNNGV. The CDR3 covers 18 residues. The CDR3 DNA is TGTGCCAGCAGCCGAATCTCCGGAACCCCCGGGTCGATTTATGGCTACACCTTC. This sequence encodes CASSRISGTPGSIYGYTF.

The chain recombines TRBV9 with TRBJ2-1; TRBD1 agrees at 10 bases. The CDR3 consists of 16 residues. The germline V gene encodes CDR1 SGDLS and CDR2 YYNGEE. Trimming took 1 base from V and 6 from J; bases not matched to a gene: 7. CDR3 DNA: TGTGCCAGCAGCGTATCCCCCGGACAGGGGGGCAATGAGCAGTTCTTC. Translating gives CASSVSPGQGGNEQFF.

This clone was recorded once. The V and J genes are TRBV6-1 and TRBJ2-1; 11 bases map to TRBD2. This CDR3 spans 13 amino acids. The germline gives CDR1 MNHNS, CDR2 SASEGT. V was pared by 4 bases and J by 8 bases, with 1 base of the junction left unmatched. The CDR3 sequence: CASSGLAGYEQFF. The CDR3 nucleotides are TGTGCCAGCAGTGGACTAGCGGGGTATGAGCAGTTCTTC.

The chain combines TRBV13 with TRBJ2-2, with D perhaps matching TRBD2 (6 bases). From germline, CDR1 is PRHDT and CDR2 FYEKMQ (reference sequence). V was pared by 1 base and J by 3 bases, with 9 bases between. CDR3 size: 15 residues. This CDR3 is CASSLEGLYTGELFF. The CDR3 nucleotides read TGTGCCAGCAGCTTAGAGGGACTCTACACCGGGGAGCTGTTTTTT.

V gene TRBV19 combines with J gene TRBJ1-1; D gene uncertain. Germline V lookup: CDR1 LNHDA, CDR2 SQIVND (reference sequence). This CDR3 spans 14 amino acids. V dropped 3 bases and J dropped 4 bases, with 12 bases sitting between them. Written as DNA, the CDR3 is TGTGCCAGTAGTATTAGCCAGACCGGCACTGAAGCTTTCTTT. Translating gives CASSISQTGTEAFF.

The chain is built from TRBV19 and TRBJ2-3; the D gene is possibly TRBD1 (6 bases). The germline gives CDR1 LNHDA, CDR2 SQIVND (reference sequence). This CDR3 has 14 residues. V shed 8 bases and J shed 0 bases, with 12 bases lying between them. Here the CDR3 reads CASSRDTSTDTQYF. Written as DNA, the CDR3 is TGTGCCAGTTCACGGGACACTAGCACAGATACGCAGTATTTT.

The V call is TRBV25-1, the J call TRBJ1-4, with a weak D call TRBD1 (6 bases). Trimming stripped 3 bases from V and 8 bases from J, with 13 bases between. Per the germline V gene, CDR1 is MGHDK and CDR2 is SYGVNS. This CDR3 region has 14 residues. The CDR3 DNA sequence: TGTGCCAGCAGTGACAACAGGGCCGGGGAAAAACTGTTTTTT. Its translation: CASSDNRAGEKLFF.

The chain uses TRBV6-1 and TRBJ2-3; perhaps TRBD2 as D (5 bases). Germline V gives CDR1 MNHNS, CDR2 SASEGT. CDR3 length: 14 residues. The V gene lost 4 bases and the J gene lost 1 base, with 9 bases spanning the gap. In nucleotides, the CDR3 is TGTGCCAGCAGTGGGATTAGCGGCACAGATACGCAGTATTTT. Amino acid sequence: CASSGISGTDTQYF.

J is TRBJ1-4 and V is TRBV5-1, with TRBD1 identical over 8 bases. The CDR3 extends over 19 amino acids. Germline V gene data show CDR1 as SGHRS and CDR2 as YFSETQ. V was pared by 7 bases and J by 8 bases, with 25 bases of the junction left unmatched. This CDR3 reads CASRIDGQGLALYREKLFF. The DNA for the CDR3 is TGCGCCAGCCGAATCGACGGACAGGGTTTGGCCCTTTATCGGGAAAAACTGTTTTTT.

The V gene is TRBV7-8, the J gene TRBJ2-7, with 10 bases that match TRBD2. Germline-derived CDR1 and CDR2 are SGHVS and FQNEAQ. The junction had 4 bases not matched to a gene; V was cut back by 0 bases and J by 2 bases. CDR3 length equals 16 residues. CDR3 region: CASSLASSGSTYEQYF. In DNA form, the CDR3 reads TGTGCCAGCAGCTTAGCGTCTAGCGGGAGTACCTACGAGCAGTACTTC.

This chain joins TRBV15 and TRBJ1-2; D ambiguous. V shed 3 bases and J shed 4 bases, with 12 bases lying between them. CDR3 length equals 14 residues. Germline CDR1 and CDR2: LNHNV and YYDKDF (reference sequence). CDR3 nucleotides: TGTGCCACCAGCAGCGATCCAGTGTTCTATGGCTACACCTTC. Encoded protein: CATSSDPVFYGYTF.

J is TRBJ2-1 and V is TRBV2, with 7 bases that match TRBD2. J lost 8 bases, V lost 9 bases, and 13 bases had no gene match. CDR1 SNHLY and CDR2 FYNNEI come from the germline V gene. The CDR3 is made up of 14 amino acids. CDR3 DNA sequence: TGTGCCAGGGCTGGGGAGGGGTTGTCCGATGAGCAGTTCTTC. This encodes CARAGEGLSDEQFF.

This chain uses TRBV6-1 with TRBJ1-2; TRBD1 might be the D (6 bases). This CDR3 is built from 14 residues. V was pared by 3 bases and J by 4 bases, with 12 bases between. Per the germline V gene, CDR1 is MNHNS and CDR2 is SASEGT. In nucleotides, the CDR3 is TGTGCCAGCAGTGATAGGGGGTGGAGCTATGGCTACACCTTC. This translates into CASSDRGWSYGYTF.

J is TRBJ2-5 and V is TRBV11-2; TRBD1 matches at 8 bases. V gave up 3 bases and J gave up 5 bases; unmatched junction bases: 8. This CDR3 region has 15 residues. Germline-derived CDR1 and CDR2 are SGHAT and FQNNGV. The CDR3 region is CASSFLSGGVETQYF. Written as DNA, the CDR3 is TGTGCCAGCAGCTTCCTGTCAGGGGGCGTGGAGACCCAGTACTTC.

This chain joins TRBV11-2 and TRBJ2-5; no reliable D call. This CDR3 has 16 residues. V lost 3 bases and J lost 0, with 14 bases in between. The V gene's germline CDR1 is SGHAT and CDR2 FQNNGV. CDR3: CASSLVPDADQETQYF. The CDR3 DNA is TGTGCCAGCAGCTTGGTCCCCGACGCGGACCAAGAGACCCAGTACTTC.